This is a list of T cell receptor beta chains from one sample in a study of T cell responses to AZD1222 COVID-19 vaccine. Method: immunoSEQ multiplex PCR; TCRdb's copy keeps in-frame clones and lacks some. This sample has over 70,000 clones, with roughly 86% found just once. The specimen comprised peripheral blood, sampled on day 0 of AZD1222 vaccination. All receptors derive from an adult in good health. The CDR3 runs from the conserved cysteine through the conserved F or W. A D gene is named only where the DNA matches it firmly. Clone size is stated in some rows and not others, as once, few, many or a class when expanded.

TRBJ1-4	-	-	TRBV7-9	TGTGCCAGCAGCTTAGTTTTCGGGGCCAATGAAAAACTGTTTTTT	CASSLVFGANEKLFF
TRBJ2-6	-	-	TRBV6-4	TGTGCCAGCAGCCAGAGCTCTGGGGCCAACGTCCTGACTTTC	CASSQSSGANVLTF
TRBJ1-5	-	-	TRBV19	TGTGCCAGTAGCCCCCCCGGGACGTACGAGGGGCCCCAGCATTTT	CASSPPGTYEGPQHF
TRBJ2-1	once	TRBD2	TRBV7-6	TGTGCCAGCAGCCCTCGGACTAGCGGAAGGAGCTCCTACAATGAGCAGTTCTTC	CASSPRTSGRSSYNEQFF
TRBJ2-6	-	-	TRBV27	TGTGCCAGCAGTTCGCAAAACTCTGGGGCCAACGTCCTGACTTTC	CASSSQNSGANVLTF
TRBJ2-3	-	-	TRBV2	TGTGCCAGCAGTGATATGGGGCGGGCAGATACGCAGTATTTT	CASSDMGRADTQYF
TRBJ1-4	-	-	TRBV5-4	TGTGCCAGCAGCCCCGCGGGGAGACGGGAAAAACTGTTTTTT	CASSPAGRREKLFF
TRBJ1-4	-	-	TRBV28	TGTGCCAGCACTGGCCGCGTGACGGAAAAACTGTTTTTT	CASTGRVTEKLFF
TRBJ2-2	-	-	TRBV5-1	TGCGCCAGCAGCTCAGGATCTCTGAACACCGGGGAGCTGTTTTTT	CASSSGSLNTGELFF
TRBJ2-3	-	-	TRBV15	TGTGCCACCAGAGGGGGGGGCGCAGATACGCAGTATTTT	CATRGGGADTQYF
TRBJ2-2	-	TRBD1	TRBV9	TGTGCCAGCAGCGTAGCTACGGACAGGGTTAACACCGGGGAGCTGTTTTTT	CASSVATDRVNTGELFF
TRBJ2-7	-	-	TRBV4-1	TGCGCCAGCAGCCGGGACTTCTTATACGAGCAGTACTTC	CASSRDFLYEQYF
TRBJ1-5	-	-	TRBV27	TGTGCCAGCAGTTTGGGGGGGGATCAGCCCCAGCATTTT	CASSLGGDQPQHF
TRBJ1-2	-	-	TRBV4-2	TGTGCCAGCAGCCAAGATCAGGGGCCCAGCTATGGCTACACCTTC	CASSQDQGPSYGYTF
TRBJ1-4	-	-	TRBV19	TGTGCCAGTCAACACCCAGGGATCACTAATGAAAAACTGTTTTTT	CASQHPGITNEKLFF
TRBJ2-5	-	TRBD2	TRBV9	TGTGCCAGCAGCGAATCCCCGACTAGCGGTCAAGAGACCCAGTACTTC	CASSESPTSGQETQYF
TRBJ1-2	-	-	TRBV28	TGTGCCAGCAGTTTACGGATCGTGCGAGGCTACACCTTC	CASSLRIVRGYTF
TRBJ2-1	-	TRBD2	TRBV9	TGTGCCAGCAGCGTAGATATAGCGGGAGTTCATGAGCAGTTCTTC	CASSVDIAGVHEQFF
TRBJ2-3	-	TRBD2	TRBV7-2	TGTGCCAGCAGCTTAAGGGAGGGTTGGACAGATACGCAGTATTTT	CASSLREGWTDTQYF
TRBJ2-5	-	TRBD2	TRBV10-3	TGTGCCATCAAACCCAGCGGGAGTCGGGCGGAGACCCAGTACTTC	CAIKPSGSRAETQYF
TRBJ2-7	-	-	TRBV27	TGTGCCAGCAGGGCCTCACTAGTCCCCTACGAGCAGTACTTC	CASRASLVPYEQYF
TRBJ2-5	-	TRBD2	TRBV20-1	TGCAGTCCCAGTGCCCTAGCGGGAGCAGAAGAGACCCAGTACTTC	CSPSALAGAEETQYF
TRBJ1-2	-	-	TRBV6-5	TGTGCCAGCAGAGGGACATACTATGGCTACACCTTC	CASRGTYYGYTF
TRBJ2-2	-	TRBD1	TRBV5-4	TGTGCCAGCAGGACAGGGTGGGACGGGGAGCTGTTTTTT	CASRTGWDGELFF
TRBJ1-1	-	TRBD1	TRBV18	TGTGCCAGCTCACTGAGGACAGGGGGCTTAAACACTGAAGCTTTCTTT	CASSLRTGGLNTEAFF
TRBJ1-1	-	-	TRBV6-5	TGTGCCAGCAGGCCGGCGGTCGCTGAAGCTTTCTTT	CASRPAVAEAFF